This TCR beta chain was retrieved from a study of long-term antiretroviral therapy in people with HIV. For this clone: Its antigen is undetermined.

The study's findings and limits: Whichever time point was examined, clones expanded before ART dominated the repertoire. Subsequent to ART, diversity was augmented yet persisted below that of transplant donor controls. HIV repertoires had narrower CDR3 length ranges than controls.

CDR1 MNHNY and CDR2 SVGAGI come from the germline V gene (reference sequence). V lost 9 bases to trimming and J lost 0 bases; unmatched junction nucleotides: 9. There are 15 residues in the CDR3. The study used samples holding about 0.9-10 million cryopreserved PBMC before DNA extraction. Assay version v3.0 of immunoSEQ was used, and it was run at survey level. Only in-frame clones appear in the TCRdb table, and some are missing; sequencing was by immunoSEQ multiplex PCR. The sample has roughly 39,000 clones, less than 90% seen once. The TCR was taken from a woman between 18 and 29 years old with HIV. The V call is TRBV6-6, the J call TRBJ2-3; 7 bases are a match to TRBD2. Specimen: unsorted PBMCs, collected just before starting antiretroviral therapy. This CDR3 is CASTVGTTSTDTQYF. The CDR3 DNA reads TGTGCCAGTACAGTGGGGACTACTAGCACAGATACGCAGTATTTT.